This TCR beta chain was captured by sequencing in a study of cytomegalovirus exposure and HLA in healthy donors. Study-level information: Later, an analysis reported that the roughly 120 validation repertoires had used the same platform as the roughly 720 first-cohort repertoires.

Sequencing was performed with immunoSEQ multiplex PCR; in TCRdb, only in-frame clones are kept and a portion is missing. In the table there are 150,000 to 200,000 clones, 85% of which are singletons. V lost 5 bases, J lost 5 bases, and 9 bases stayed unmatched. This CDR3 is 14 amino acids long. The V gene's germline CDR1 is GTSNPN and CDR2 SVGIG (reference sequence). Regarding the study as a whole: Most TCR sequences were seen very rarely across donors, but some public TCRs occurred in many. The study recorded 150 to 200 TCR beta chains that were cytomegalovirus-associated.

On this clone: The antigen remains undetermined.

The study drew the donors from its roughly 120-subject validation cohort, separate from the roughly 670-subject first cohort. Sequencing input: PBMCs. This clonotype was obtained from a man in his late teens or twenties in good health and CMV-seropositive. The chain recombines TRBV30 with TRBJ2-5; 9 nucleotides match TRBD1. CDR3 DNA sequence: TGTGCCTGGGACCCGGGACAGGGATGGGAGACCCAGTACTTC. It codes for CAWDPGQGWETQYF.